The present T cell receptor beta chain was sequenced within a study of blood T cell repertoires in COVID-19. On the study more broadly: Whether acute or convalescent, the COVID-19 samples came from the United States, Italy and Spain. From T cells, B-cell-depleted T cells, or PBMCs came the material, which was cDNA or gDNA.

How the authors handled the data: Scientists estimated how many nucleated cells there were by amplifying reference gene primers. Profiled with immunoSEQ multiplex PCR; TCRdb holds only in-frame clones, not every one. Clonal size and the V and J genes are those of that table, whereas D and trimming came from the DNA. The sample consists of about 84,000 clones, around 83% of them appearing once. Germline CDR1 and CDR2: KGHSH and LQKENI. With 2 bases clipped from V and 0 bases from J, the junction kept 3 bases outside the gene matches. The CDR3 is made up of 15 amino acids. The sequenced material came from peripheral blood. The chain employs TRBV18 and TRBJ1-1; TRBD1 matches 7 bases. This clonotype originated in an elderly man with active or convalescent COVID-19. The CDR3, as DNA: TGTGCCAGCTCACCAGAGGGACAGTTGAACACTGAAGCTTTCTTT. Amino acid sequence: CASSPEGQLNTEAFF.